Listed below are T cell receptor beta chains from one sample, sequenced in a study of blood T cell repertoires in COVID-19. TCRdb keeps only in-frame clones here, not all; method: immunoSEQ multiplex PCR. The sample comprises about 60,000 clones, around 87% of which are singletons, and roughly a tenth rests with the top ten. Sequenced: peripheral blood. The receptors here all came from a human donor with acute or convalescent COVID-19. The donor label of this sample is uncertain. CDR3s leave out the opening cysteine and the closing phenylalanine or tryptophan.

CDR3,V
ASSVRGDGNTGELF,TRBV9
ATSGGPQGGLNTEAF,TRBV24-1
ASSLEEGREKLF,TRBV5-5
ATSSWLAGGQEQY,TRBV15
ASRQGPTDTQY,TRBV3-1/TRBV3-2
ASSLWGQSYEQY,TRBV11-2
ASSSTENYGYT,TRBV7-9
ATSDPMTGIGNQPQH,TRBV24-1
ASSEASGNTEAF,TRBV10-2
ASSKGGQGNGYT,TRBV5-1
ASSDYAGGTGELF,TRBV6-4
ASRLSGGARDTQY,TRBV6-4
ASRGTGEETQY,TRBV27
ASSESARTYEQY,TRBV10-1
ASSLARDTEAF,TRBV5-1
ASSLEARKTQY,TRBV7-2
ASSQDGDNYNEQF,TRBV3-1/TRBV3-2
ASSPERGPSHTQY,TRBV7-2
ASSPSTGVVYGTDTQY,TRBV7-2
ASSLSQGINAGELF,TRBV19
ARPRLAKNIQY,TRBV9
ASSLAQGANEQF,TRBV5-1
ASSRGSDSPLH,TRBV18
ASSRGQGSNSNQPQH,TRBV19
SEPRWDRKETQY,TRBV29-1
ASSWDRTLSYEQY,TRBV18
ASSLPGNNQPQH,TRBV28
ASSKGQPPFEGEQF,TRBV9
ASSPSSGRAREYNEQF,TRBV18
ASIISGGRGAGELF,TRBV6-6
ASRRTGSYGYT,TRBV28
ARRGTNNEQF,TRBV7-9
ASSLDPRGTGELF,TRBV7-9
ASKAGNEKLF,TRBV28
ASSLAAGGDEQY,TRBV28
ATSDSTGDVGNTEAF,TRBV24-1
ASSYSPGLAMSQH,TRBV6-5
ASSQWGQGPDTIY,TRBV11-2
ASGPGHTEAF,TRBV19
ASRLQGNQPQH,TRBV2
ASSTLRTENYGYT,TRBV5-4
ASSWDTRNNSPLH,TRBV5-1
ASSLEWGPGNTIY,TRBV7-7
ASSRSGTSGRISYEQY,TRBV5-1
ASSQYFPTVNYGYT,TRBV27
ASSWTSGETQY,TRBV10-2
ASSLGEAKNIQY,TRBV7-8
ASSQGSGGESNQPQH,TRBV4-2
ATSGGGQGEETQY,TRBV5-1
ASSLSSGIYEQY,TRBV27
ASSPQTSGLDNEQF,TRBV2